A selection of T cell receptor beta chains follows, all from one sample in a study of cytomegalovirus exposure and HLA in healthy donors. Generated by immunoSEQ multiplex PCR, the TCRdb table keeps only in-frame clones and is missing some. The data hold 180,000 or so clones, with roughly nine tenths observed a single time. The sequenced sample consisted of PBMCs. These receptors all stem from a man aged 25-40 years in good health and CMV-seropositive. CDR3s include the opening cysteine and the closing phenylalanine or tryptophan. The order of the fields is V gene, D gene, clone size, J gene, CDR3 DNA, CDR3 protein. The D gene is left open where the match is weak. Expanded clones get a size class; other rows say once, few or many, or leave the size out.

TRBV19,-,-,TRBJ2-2,TGTGCCAGTACCCTGGCCGGGGAGCTGTTTTTT,CASTLAGELFF
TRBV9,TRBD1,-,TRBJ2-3,TGTGCCAGCAGCGTAGGACAGGGAAGCACAGATACGCAGTATTTT,CASSVGQGSTDTQYF
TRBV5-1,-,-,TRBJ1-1,TGCGCCAGCAGCTTGACGGGAGTTAACACTGAAGCTTTCTTT,CASSLTGVNTEAFF
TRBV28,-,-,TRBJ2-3,TGTGCCAGCAGTTTAAGGACAGGCACAGATACGCAGTATTTT,CASSLRTGTDTQYF
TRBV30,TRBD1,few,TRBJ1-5,TGTGCCTGGAACCGGCAGGGGGGGAATCAGCCCCAGCATTTT,CAWNRQGGNQPQHF
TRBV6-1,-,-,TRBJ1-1,TGTGCCAGCATTCTACAGGGTGGCACTGAAGCTTTCTTT,CASILQGGTEAFF
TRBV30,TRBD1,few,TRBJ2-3,TGTGCCTGGAGTGTAAGCGGTCAGGGGGCGGATACGCAGTATTTT,CAWSVSGQGADTQYF
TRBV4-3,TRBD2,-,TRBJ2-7,TGCGCCAGCAGCCAAGATCCTAGCGGGAGTCTGGGCGAGCAGTACTTC,CASSQDPSGSLGEQYF
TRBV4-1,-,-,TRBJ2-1,TGCGCCAGCAGCAGGGTCCCCCGCAATGAGCAGTTCTTC,CASSRVPRNEQFF
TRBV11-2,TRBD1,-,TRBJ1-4,TGTGCCAGCAGCTTAGGGGGACAGGGGCTACATACGGGTGAAAAACTGTTTTTT,CASSLGGQGLHTGEKLFF
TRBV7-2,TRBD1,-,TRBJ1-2,TGTGCCAGCACCCTGTCAGGGGGCCCATATGGCTACACCTTC,CASTLSGGPYGYTF
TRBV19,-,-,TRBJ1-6,TGTGCCAGTACCTGGAGCTCCTATAATTCACCCCTCCACTTT,CASTWSSYNSPLHF
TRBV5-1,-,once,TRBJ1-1,TGCGCCAGCAGCTTGCTAGGGGTGAACACTGAAGCTTTCTTT,CASSLLGVNTEAFF
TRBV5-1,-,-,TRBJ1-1,TGCGCCAGCGCGCTGGGGGAGTCCGGCATGAACACTGAAGCTTTCTTT,CASALGESGMNTEAFF
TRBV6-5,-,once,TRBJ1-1,TGTGCCAGCAGTCTTCAGGGGAACACTGAAGCTTTCTTT,CASSLQGNTEAFF
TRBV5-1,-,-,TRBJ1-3,TGCGCCAGCAGCTTGGAGGCAGGGGAGAAATATTTT,CASSLEAGEKYF
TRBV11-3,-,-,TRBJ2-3,TGTGCCAGCAGCCTCCAGCAGCCAGATACGCAGTATTTT,CASSLQQPDTQYF
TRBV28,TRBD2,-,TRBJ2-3,TGTGCCAGCAGTTGGACTAGCAATACGCAGTATTTT,CASSWTSNTQYF
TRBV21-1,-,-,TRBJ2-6,TGTGCCAGCAGCAAGGAGTCAAAGGGGCCGCCTACGGGGGCCAACGTCCTGACTTTC,CASSKESKGPPTGANVLTF
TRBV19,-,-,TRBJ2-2,TGTGCCAGTAGTATTAGAGGAACCGGGGAGCTGTTTTTT,CASSIRGTGELFF
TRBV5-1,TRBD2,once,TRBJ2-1,TGCGCCAGCAGCTTGCAACCACCCCTAGCGGGTGCCTACAATGAGCAGTTCTTC,CASSLQPPLAGAYNEQFF
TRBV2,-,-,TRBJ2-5,TGTGCCAGCAGTGAAGGGGGGGGCCGACAAGAGACCCAGTACTTC,CASSEGGGRQETQYF
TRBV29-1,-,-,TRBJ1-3,TGCAGCGTGAGCATCTCTGGAAACACCATATATTTT,CSVSISGNTIYF
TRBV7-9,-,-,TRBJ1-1,TGTGCCAGCAGCTTAATACAGGCCACTGAAGCTTTCTTT,CASSLIQATEAFF
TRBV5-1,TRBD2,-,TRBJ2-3,TGCGCCAGCAGCTTTAGCGGGGTAGATACGCAGTATTTT,CASSFSGVDTQYF
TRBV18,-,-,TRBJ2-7,TGTGCCAGCTCACCATACAGCTCCTACGAGCAGTACTTC,CASSPYSSYEQYF
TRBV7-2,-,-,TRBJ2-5,TGTGCCAGCAGTCCCAGCCAAGAGACCCAGTACTTC,CASSPSQETQYF
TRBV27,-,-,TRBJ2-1,TGTGCCAGCAGCCGCCAGAGCGGGAATGAGCAGTTCTTC,CASSRQSGNEQFF
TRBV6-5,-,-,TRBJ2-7,TGTGCCAGCAGCCCCGGTACCTACGAGCAGTACTTC,CASSPGTYEQYF
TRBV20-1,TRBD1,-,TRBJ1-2,TGCAGTGCCCCGGACAGGGCGAGTTACACCTTC,CSAPDRASYTF
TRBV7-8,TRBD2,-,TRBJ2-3,TGTGCCAGCAGCTTAATGGCTAGCGGGGGCACAGATACGCAGTATTTT,CASSLMASGGTDTQYF
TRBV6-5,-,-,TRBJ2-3,TGTGCCAGCAGTTACGATGGGGTGAATACGCAGTATTTT,CASSYDGVNTQYF
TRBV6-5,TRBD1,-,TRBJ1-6,TGTGCCAGCAGTTACGGGACAGGGGTACTGCCCCTCCACTTT,CASSYGTGVLPLHF
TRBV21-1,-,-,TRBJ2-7,TGTGCCAGCACCCAATTTTACGAGCAGTACTTC,CASTQFYEQYF
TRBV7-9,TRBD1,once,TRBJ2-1,TGTGCCAGCAGCTTAGAATTGATACGGGACAGGGCTGATGAGCAGTTCTTC,CASSLELIRDRADEQFF
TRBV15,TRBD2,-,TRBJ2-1,TGTGCCACCGCCGGACTAGCGGGGGGGCGGTACAATGAGCAGTTCTTC,CATAGLAGGRYNEQFF
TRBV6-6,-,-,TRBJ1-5,TGTGCCAGCAGCCTGTGGTGGGGCAATCAGCCCCAGCATTTT,CASSLWWGNQPQHF
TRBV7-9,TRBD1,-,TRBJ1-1,TGTGCCAGCACCGGGACAGGGGGAGTTGGGACTGAAGCTTTCTTT,CASTGTGGVGTEAFF
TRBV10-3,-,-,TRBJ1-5,TGTGCCGCCCGGGACAACCTTAGCAATCAGCCCCAGCATTTT,CAARDNLSNQPQHF
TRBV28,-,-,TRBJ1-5,TGTGCCAGCAAATCTGGGAATCAGCCCCAGCATTTT,CASKSGNQPQHF
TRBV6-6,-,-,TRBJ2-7,TGTGCCAGTAATGCGAATGCTGGGGGGCAGTACTTC,CASNANAGGQYF
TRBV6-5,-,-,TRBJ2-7,TGTGCCAGCAGTTACTCCTTGGACTCATTTTCCTACGAGCAGTACTTC,CASSYSLDSFSYEQYF
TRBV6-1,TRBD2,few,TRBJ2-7,TGTGCCAGCAGTGGGGCTCCGGGACTAGCGATAGAGCAGTACTTC,CASSGAPGLAIEQYF
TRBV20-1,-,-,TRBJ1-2,TGCAGTGCCCCAGGAGACTATGGCTACACCTTC,CSAPGDYGYTF
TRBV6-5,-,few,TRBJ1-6,TGTGCCAGCAGTTACGTGCAGGGCAATTCACCCCTCCACTTT,CASSYVQGNSPLHF
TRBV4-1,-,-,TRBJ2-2,TGCGCCAGCAGCCACTTACTAGCCAAGTACGGGGAGCTGTTTTTT,CASSHLLAKYGELFF
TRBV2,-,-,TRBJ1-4,TGTGCCAGCAGTCTCGGGCCGAATGAAAAACTGTTTTTT,CASSLGPNEKLFF
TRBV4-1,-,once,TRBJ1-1,TGCGCCAGCAGCATTCAGGGGCAGATGAACACTGAAGCTTTCTTT,CASSIQGQMNTEAFF
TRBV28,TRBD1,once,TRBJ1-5,TGTGCCAGCAGGACAGGGGGTAATCAGCCCCAGCATTTT,CASRTGGNQPQHF
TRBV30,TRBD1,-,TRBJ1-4,TGTGCCTGGAGGAGGACAGGGGCGTTAGGTGAAAAACTGTTTTTT,CAWRRTGALGEKLFF
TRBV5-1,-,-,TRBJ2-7,TGCGCCAGCAGCTTAGGGACATTCCCCTACGAGCAGTACTTC,CASSLGTFPYEQYF
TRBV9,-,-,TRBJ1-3,TGTGCCAGCAGCGTAGCGGACAGTCAGGCATACACCATATATTTT,CASSVADSQAYTIYF
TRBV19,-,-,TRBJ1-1,TGTGCCAGCCAATACCTACCGGGGGAATCTGAAGCTTTCTTT,CASQYLPGESEAFF
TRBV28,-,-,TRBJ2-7,TGTGCCAGCAGTTTAATTTCGGAGTACGAGCAGTACTTC,CASSLISEYEQYF
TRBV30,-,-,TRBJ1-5,TGCGCCTGGAGTTTGGGCAGGGACCAGCCCCAGCATTTT,CAWSLGRDQPQHF
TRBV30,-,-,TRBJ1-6,TGTGCCTGGAGTGCCATGGCCTCCTATAATTCACCCCTCCACTTT,CAWSAMASYNSPLHF
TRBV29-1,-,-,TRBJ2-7,TGCAGCGTTGCCCACGGGTGGAACTACGAGCAGTACTTC,CSVAHGWNYEQYF
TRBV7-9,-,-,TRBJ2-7,TGTGCCAGCAGCTTGACCTCGAACTACGAGCAGTACTTC,CASSLTSNYEQYF
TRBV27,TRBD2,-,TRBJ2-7,TGTGCCATCAGGGTAGCGGGCGAGCAGTACTTC,CAIRVAGEQYF